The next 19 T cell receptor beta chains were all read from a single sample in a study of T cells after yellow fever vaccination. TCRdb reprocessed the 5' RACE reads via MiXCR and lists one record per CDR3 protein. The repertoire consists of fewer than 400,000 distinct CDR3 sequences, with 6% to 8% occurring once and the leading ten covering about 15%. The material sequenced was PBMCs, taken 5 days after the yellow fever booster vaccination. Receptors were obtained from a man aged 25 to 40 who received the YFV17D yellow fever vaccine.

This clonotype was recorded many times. The CDR3 DNA follows: TGTGCCAGCAGCCAAAGCTCGGAGCAGTTCTTC. This sequence encodes CASSQSSEQFF. The chain uses TRBV12-3 or TRBV12-4 and TRBJ2-1; no reliable D call. Trimming cost V 6 bases and J 10 bases, with 10 bases left between them. The CDR3 covers 11 residues.

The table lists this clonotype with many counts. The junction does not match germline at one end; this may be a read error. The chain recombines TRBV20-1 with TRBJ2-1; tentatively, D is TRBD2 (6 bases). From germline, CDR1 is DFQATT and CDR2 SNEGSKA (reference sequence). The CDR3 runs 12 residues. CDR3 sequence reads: CSAPGLGGISVF. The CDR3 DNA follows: TGCAGTGCTCCCGGACTTGGCGGGATCTCAGTCTTC.

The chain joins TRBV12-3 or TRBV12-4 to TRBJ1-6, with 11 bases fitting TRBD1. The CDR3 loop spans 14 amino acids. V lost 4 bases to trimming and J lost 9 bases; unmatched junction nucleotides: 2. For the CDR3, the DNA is TGTGCCAGCAGTTCCGGACAGGGGGCTTCACCCCTCCACTTT. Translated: CASSSGQGASPLHF.

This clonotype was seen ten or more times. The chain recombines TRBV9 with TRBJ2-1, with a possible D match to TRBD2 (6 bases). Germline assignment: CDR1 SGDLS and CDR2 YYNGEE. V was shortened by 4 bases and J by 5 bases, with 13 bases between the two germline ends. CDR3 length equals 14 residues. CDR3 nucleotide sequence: TGTGCCAGCAGCCTGGGACTTCTAGACAATGAGCAGTTCTTC. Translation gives CASSLGLLDNEQFF.

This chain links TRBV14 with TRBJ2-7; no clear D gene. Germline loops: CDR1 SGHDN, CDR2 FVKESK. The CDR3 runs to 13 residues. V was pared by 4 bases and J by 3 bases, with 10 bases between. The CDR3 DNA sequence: TGTGCCAGCAGCCCCCAAATAGTCTACGAGCAGTACTTC. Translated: CASSPQIVYEQYF.

The CDR3 DNA reads as TGCAGTGCTAGAGGCCGGCGAATAGCGGGAGCAGATACGCAGTATTTT. Encoded protein: CSARGRRIAGADTQYF. V is TRBV20-1 and J is TRBJ2-3; 9 bases match TRBD2. Trimming removed 1 base from V and 4 bases from J; junction bases left unmatched: 9. Per the germline V gene, CDR1 is DFQATT and CDR2 is SNEGSKA (reference sequence). The length of the CDR3 is 16 residues.

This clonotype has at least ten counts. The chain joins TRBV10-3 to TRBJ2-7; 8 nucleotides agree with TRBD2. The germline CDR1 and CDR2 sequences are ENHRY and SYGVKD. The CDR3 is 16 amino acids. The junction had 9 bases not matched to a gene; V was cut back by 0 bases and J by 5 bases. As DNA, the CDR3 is TGTGCCATCAGTGAGTCAGGACGGGAGGGCCTCGACGAGCAGTACTTC. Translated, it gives CAISESGREGLDEQYF.

The CDR3: CASSPAASGRSGANVLTF. In nucleotides, the CDR3 is TGTGCCAGCTCACCAGCGGCTAGCGGGAGGAGTGGGGCCAACGTCCTGACTTTC. The chain recombines TRBV18 with TRBJ2-6; 11 nucleotides line up with TRBD2. V lost 2 bases and J lost 3; bases outside the gene matches: 6. The germline CDR1 and CDR2 sequences are KGHSH and LQKENI. There are 18 residues in the CDR3.

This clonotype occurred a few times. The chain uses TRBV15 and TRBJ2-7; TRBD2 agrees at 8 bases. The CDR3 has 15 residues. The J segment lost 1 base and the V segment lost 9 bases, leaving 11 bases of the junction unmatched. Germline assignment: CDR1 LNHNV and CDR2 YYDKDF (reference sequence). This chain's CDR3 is CATRTGGASSYEQYF. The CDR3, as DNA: TGTGCCACTCGAACGGGGGGGGCCTCATCCTACGAGCAGTACTTC.

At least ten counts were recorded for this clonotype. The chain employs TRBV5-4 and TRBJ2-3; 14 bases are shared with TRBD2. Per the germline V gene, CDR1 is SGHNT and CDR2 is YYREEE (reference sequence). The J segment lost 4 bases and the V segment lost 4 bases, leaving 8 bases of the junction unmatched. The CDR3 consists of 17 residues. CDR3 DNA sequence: TGTGCCAGCAGCCCGGGGGGACTAGCGGGAGCAGCAGATACGCAGTATTTT. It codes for CASSPGGLAGAADTQYF.

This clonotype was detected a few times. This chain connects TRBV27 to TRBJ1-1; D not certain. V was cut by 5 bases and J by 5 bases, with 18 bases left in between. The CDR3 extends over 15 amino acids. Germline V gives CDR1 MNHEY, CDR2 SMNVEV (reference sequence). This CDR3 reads CASSDRGTGRTEAFF. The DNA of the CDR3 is TGTGCCAGCAGTGACCGAGGAACTGGGAGGACTGAAGCTTTCTTT.

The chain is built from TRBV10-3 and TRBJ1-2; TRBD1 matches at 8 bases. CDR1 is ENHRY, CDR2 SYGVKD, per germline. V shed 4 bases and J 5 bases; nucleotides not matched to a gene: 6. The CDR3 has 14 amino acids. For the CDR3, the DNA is TGTGCCATCAGTGCCTCGGGACAGGAGTATGGCTACACCTTC. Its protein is CAISASGQEYGYTF.

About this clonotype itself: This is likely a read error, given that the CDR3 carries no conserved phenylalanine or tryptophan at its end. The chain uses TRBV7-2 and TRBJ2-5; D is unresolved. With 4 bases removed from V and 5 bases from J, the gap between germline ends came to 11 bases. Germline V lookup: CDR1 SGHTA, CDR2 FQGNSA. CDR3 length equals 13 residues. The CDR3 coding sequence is TGTGCCAGCAGCTCAAACCAAGGGGAGACCCAGTACTCC. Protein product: CASSSNQGETQYS.

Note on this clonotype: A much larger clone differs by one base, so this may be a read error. CDR3 loop: CATSDEEETGIPGELFF. In DNA form, the CDR3 reads TGTGCCACCAGTGACGAAGAGGAGACAGGGATCCCCGGGGAGCTGTTTTTT. This chain joins TRBV24-1 and TRBJ2-2; 7 bases agree with TRBD1. The V segment lost 4 bases and the J segment 6 bases; nucleotides outside the gene matches: 13. The CDR3 has 17 residues. CDR1 is KGHDR, CDR2 SFDVKD, per germline.

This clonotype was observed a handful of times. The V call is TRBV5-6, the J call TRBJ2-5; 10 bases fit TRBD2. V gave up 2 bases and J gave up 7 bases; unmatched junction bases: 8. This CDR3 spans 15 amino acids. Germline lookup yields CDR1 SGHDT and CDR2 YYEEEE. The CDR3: CASSFLLAGVATQYF. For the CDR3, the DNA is TGTGCCAGCAGCTTTCTGCTAGCGGGAGTGGCGACCCAGTACTTC.

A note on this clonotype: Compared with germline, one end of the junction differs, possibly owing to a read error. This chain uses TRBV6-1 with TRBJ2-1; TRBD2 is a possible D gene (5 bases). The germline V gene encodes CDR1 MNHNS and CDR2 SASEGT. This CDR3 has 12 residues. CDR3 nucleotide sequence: TGTGCCAGCACGGGAACCTACAATGAGCGGTTCTTC. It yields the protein CASTGTYNERFF.

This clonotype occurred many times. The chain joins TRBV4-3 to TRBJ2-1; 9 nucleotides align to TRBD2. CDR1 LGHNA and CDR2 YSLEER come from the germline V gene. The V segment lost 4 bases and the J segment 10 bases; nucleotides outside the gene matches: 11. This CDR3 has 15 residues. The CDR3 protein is CASSPGTSLPQEQFF. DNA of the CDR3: TGCGCCAGCAGCCCGGGGACTAGCCTTCCACAGGAGCAGTTCTTC.

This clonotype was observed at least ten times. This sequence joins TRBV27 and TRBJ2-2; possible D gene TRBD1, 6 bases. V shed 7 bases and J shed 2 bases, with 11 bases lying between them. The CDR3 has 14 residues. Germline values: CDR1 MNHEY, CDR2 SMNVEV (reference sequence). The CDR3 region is CASMRTVNTGELFF. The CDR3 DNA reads TGTGCCAGCATGAGGACAGTAAACACCGGGGAGCTGTTTTTT.

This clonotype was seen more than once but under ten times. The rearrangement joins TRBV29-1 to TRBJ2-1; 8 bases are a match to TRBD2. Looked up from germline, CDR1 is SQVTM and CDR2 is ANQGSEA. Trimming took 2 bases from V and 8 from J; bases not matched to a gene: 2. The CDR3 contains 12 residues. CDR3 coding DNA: TGCAGCGTTGAAAACGGGGGGGATGAGCAGTTCTTC. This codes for CSVENGGDEQFF.